These 30 T cell receptor beta chains share one sample of origin, sequenced in a study of beta chain features in type 1 diabetes. Since all of the isolated RNA was reverse transcribed, expressed TCRB transcripts were what got sequenced. Sequenced by immunoSEQ multiplex PCR; TCRdb stores in-frame clones only, minus some. Of hundreds of thousands of clones listed, roughly 15% are singletons. The material sequenced was naive CD4+ T cells from blood. The receptors shown here come from a woman in her late teens or twenties in good health.

There are a few counts of this clone. The genes are TRBV4-2 and TRBJ1-4, with D perhaps matching TRBD1 (6 bases). Deletions cut 0 bases from V and 8 bases from J, with 13 bases between. Germline V gene sequence: CDR1 LGHNA, CDR2 YNFKEQ. The CDR3 consists of 15 residues. The CDR3 nucleotides read TGTGCCAGCAGCCAAGATCGGGGGGGCGTCGAAAAACTGTTTTTT. It specifies CASSQDRGGVEKLFF.

Comment on this clone: Different DNA sequences within this sample yield the same CDR3. This chain's CDR3 is CASSLLPQTAPYNEQFF. CDR3 DNA sequence: TGTGCCAGCAGCCTCCTGCCGCAGACAGCACCTTACAATGAGCAGTTCTTC. V and J are TRBV7-9 and TRBJ2-1; TRBD1 is a possible D gene (5 bases). The CDR3 length is 17 residues. Trimming removed 5 bases at V and 4 bases at J, with 21 bases between. Germline V CDR1 and CDR2: SEHNR, FQNEAQ (reference sequence).

This clone was seen a few times. The chain has TRBV27 and TRBJ1-5; 10 bases are a match to TRBD1. The CDR3 loop spans 16 amino acids. Germline V gene lookup returns CDR1 MNHEY and CDR2 SMNVEV (reference sequence). Trimming cost V 5 bases and J 2 bases; bases outside gene matches: 6. The CDR3 DNA follows: TGTGCCAGCAGTCTGACAGGGGGCGGCGGCAATCAGCCCCAGCATTTT. It codes for CASSLTGGGGNQPQHF.

In this sample, this clone turned up a few times. Germline and junction disagree at one end, which may indicate a read error. The J gene is TRBJ2-5, the V gene TRBV7-9, with a weak D call TRBD2 (6 bases). This CDR3 is 11 amino acids long. Germline CDR1 and CDR2: SEHNR and FQNEAQ (reference sequence). The CDR3 DNA follows: TGTGCCAGCAGCGTCAGTGGTGGCGGGGACTTC. It is translated as CASSVSGGGDF.

The V and J genes are TRBV6-5 and TRBJ1-1, with D maybe TRBD1 (5 bases). The germline V and J ends were trimmed by 3 bases and 2 bases, with 7 bases remaining between them. The CDR3 spans 13 residues. The V gene's germline CDR1 is MNHEY and CDR2 SVGAGI. The CDR3 DNA reads as TGTGCCAGCAGTTATTGGGACAACACTGAAGCTTTCTTT. Encoded protein: CASSYWDNTEAFF.

This clone was detected a few times. V and J are TRBV7-2 and TRBJ2-2; perhaps TRBD1 as D (5 bases). Germline CDR1 SGHTA, CDR2 FQGNSA. The CDR3 covers 15 residues. V lost 3 bases to trimming and J lost 0 bases, with 8 bases between them. The CDR3 here is CASSFQGTNTGELFF. In nucleotides, the CDR3 is TGTGCCAGCAGCTTCCAGGGAACGAACACCGGGGAGCTGTTTTTT.

V usage is TRBV5-6 and J usage is TRBJ1-1; D unresolved. V was shortened by 4 bases and J by 3 bases, with 16 bases between the two germline ends. This CDR3 contains 15 residues. CDR1 and CDR2 (germline): SGHDT, YYEEEE. CDR3 bases: TGTGCCAGCAGCCCGATACAGCGACGGGACACTGAAGCTTTCTTT. It translates to CASSPIQRRDTEAFF.

This clone occurred a few times. Germline and junction disagree at one end, which may indicate a read error. This chain connects TRBV6-1 to TRBJ2-5; 11 bases align to TRBD1. Per the germline V gene, CDR1 is MNHNS and CDR2 is SASEGT. CDR3 length: 16 residues. The CDR3 nucleotides read TGTGCCATCAGTGAGCCTGGACAGGGGGCGTGGGAGACCCAGTACTTC. It encodes CAISEPGQGAWETQYF.

The gene calls are TRBV11-1 and TRBJ2-1; 9 bases match TRBD2. Germline V lookup: CDR1 SGHAT, CDR2 FQDESV (reference sequence). Germline trimming cut 5 bases from V and 6 bases from J; bases unmatched to any gene: 11. The CDR3 loop spans 16 amino acids. The chain's CDR3 is CASSGTGTSPTNEQFF. CDR3 DNA: TGTGCCAGCAGCGGCACCGGGACTAGCCCAACCAATGAGCAGTTCTTC.

A note on this clone: Other DNA sequences in this sample translate to the same CDR3. The chain uses TRBV7-2 and TRBJ1-2; 9 nucleotides match TRBD1. V gave up 2 bases and J gave up 6 bases; unmatched junction bases: 1. There are 13 residues in the CDR3. Germline V CDR1 and CDR2: SGHTA, FQGNSA. The CDR3 DNA sequence: TGTGCCAGCAGCTTAACAGGGGGCGATGGCTACACCTTC. Translated: CASSLTGGDGYTF.

This rearrangement joins TRBV4-3 to TRBJ2-7; 9 nucleotides line up with TRBD1. V shed 3 bases, J shed 4 bases, and the junction held 10 bases outside the gene matches. From germline, CDR1 is LGHNA and CDR2 YSLEER. The CDR3 length is 16 residues. The CDR3 region is CASSQSPGTGLYEQYF. CDR3 sequence (DNA): TGCGCCAGCAGCCAGAGCCCCGGGACAGGGTTGTACGAGCAGTACTTC.

This clone appeared once. This chain joins TRBV23-1 and TRBJ2-7, with a tentative D call TRBD1 (5 bases). TRBV23-1 is recorded as an ORF, its role being uncertain. V lost 0 bases, J lost 3 bases, and 15 bases lay in between. This CDR3 is built from 16 residues. The CDR3 spells CASSQSQGVIDYEQYF. As DNA, the CDR3 is TGCGCCAGCAGTCAATCGCAGGGTGTTATCGACTACGAGCAGTACTTC.

The chain couples TRBV27 to TRBJ2-7; no reliable D call. Trimming left V 4 bases short and J 6 bases short, with 19 bases between. CDR3 length equals 15 residues. Germline V gene data show CDR1 as MNHEY and CDR2 as SMNVEV (reference sequence). CDR3 sequence: CASSSLRSGESEQYF. The CDR3 DNA reads TGTGCCAGCAGTTCTCTCAGGTCAGGAGAAAGCGAGCAGTACTTC.

In its sample, this clone was seen a few times. The rearrangement uses TRBV7-2 and TRBJ2-1; D is possibly TRBD2 (5 bases). V lost 1 base and J lost 0, with 10 bases in between. The germline CDR1 and CDR2 sequences are SGHTA and FQGNSA. The CDR3 runs to 16 residues. Written as DNA, the CDR3 is TGTGCCAGCAGCTTAGAAGCGGACCTCTCCTACAATGAGCAGTTCTTC. Protein sequence: CASSLEADLSYNEQFF.

This clone turned up a few times. The chain joins TRBV21-1 to TRBJ1-1; the tabulated D call, TRBD1, remains unverified against the DNA. TRBV21-1 is recorded as a pseudogene. CDR3 length equals 15 residues. Written as DNA, the CDR3 is TGTGCCAGCAGCCCGGGACAGGGTAAGAACACTGAAGCTTTCTTT. This encodes CASSPGQGKNTEAFF.

The sample holds a few counts of this clone. The chain uses TRBV5-1 and TRBJ2-2; no clear D. CDR3 length: 14 amino acids. The germline V gene encodes CDR1 SGHRS and CDR2 YFSETQ. Trimming left V 6 bases short and J 8 bases short, with 17 bases between. The CDR3 is CASKALLGAGELFF. As DNA, the CDR3 is TGCGCCAGCAAAGCTCTCCTAGGCGCGGGGGAGCTGTTTTTT.

CDR3 sequence: CASSIRRRGLPEAFF. DNA for the CDR3: TGTGCCAGCAGCATCCGTCGGAGGGGACTACCTGAAGCTTTCTTT. The chain is built from TRBV9 and TRBJ1-1; TRBD1 might be the D (5 bases). The ends were cut back, 4 bases at V and 6 bases at J, with 19 bases in the middle. This CDR3 has 15 amino acids. CDR1 and CDR2 from the germline V gene are SGDLS and YYNGEE. The variable domain in full, with the rest retrieved from reference TRBV9 and TRBJ1-1, is DSGVTQTPKHLITATGQRVTLRCSPRSGDLSVYWYQQSLDQGLQFLIQYYNGEERAKGNILERFSAQQFPDLHSELNLSSLELGDSALYFCASSIRRRGLPEAFFGQGTRLTVV.

The chain recombines TRBV28 with TRBJ2-5, with 9 bases identical to TRBD1. CDR1 is MDHEN and CDR2 is SYDVKM in the germline V gene. The V gene end was trimmed by 5 bases and the J gene end by 8 bases; junction bases not matched to a gene: 6. The CDR3 runs to 13 residues. The CDR3 is CASSVGTGNTQYF. The CDR3 DNA reads TGTGCCAGCAGTGTGGGGACAGGGAATACCCAGTACTTC.

J is TRBJ1-5 and V is TRBV7-8, with D perhaps matching TRBD1 (5 bases). CDR3 length: 13 residues. Trimming removed 3 bases from V and 7 bases from J, with 10 bases in between. CDR1 is SGHVS and CDR2 is FQNEAQ in the germline V gene. Written as DNA, the CDR3 is TGTGCCAGCAGCTTTGGGGCCGGGCAGCCCCAGCATTTT. Translation: CASSFGAGQPQHF.

This rearrangement joins TRBV30 to TRBJ1-1; 9 nucleotides align to TRBD1. Trimming took 8 bases from V and 5 from J; bases not matched to a gene: 0. This CDR3 is built from 10 residues. The germline gives CDR1 GTSNPN, CDR2 SVGIG (reference sequence). The CDR3 sequence is CAGQGTEAFF. The CDR3 region has the DNA TGTGCCGGACAGGGGACTGAAGCTTTCTTT.

The chain employs TRBV7-6 and TRBJ2-7; 11 nucleotides agree with TRBD2. Germline V lookup: CDR1 SGHVS, CDR2 FNYEAQ. This CDR3 has 18 residues. Trimming took 3 bases from V and 0 from J; bases not matched to a gene: 10. CDR3 bases: TGTGCCAGCAGCTTGGTACTAGCGGGAGAGGCCGTCTCCTACGAGCAGTACTTC. This sequence encodes CASSLVLAGEAVSYEQYF.

This clone was picked up a small number of times. The CDR3 loop reads CASSLGDLPLGAFF. CDR3 nucleotide sequence: TGCGCCAGCAGCTTGGGGGACTTACCTCTGGGAGCTTTCTTT. The chain combines TRBV5-1 with TRBJ1-1; D might be TRBD1 (5 bases). The germline V gene encodes CDR1 SGHRS and CDR2 YFSETQ. The ends were cut back, 0 bases at V and 10 bases at J, with 16 bases in the middle. The CDR3 is 14 residues long.

The chain combines TRBV5-1 with TRBJ2-7, with D possibly being TRBD1 (6 bases). The CDR3 loop spans 13 amino acids. V shed 5 bases and J shed 2 bases, with 11 bases lying between them. Germline V CDR1 and CDR2: SGHRS, YFSETQ. The CDR3 loop is CASRPDSPYEQYF. DNA for the CDR3: TGCGCCAGCAGACCGGACAGCCCCTACGAGCAGTACTTC. The whole variable domain, remainder taken from reference TRBV5-1 and TRBJ2-7, is KAGVTQTPRYLIKTRGQQVTLSCSPISGHRSVSWYQQTPGQGLQFLFEYFSETQRNKGNFPGRFSGRQFSNSRSEMNVSTLELGDSALYLCASRPDSPYEQYFGPGTRLTVT.

The J gene is TRBJ1-2, the V gene TRBV7-9, with TRBD1 matching over 7 bases. This CDR3 is built from 16 residues. Germline values: CDR1 SEHNR, CDR2 FQNEAQ (reference sequence). V lost 5 bases to trimming and J lost 3 bases; unmatched junction nucleotides: 12. This CDR3 is CASSRKGTVFDYGYTF. DNA of the CDR3: TGTGCCAGCAGCCGAAAGGGGACAGTCTTCGACTATGGCTACACCTTC. Full variable domain (missing parts from reference TRBV7-9 and TRBJ1-2): DTGVSQNPRHKITKRGQNVTFRCDPISEHNRLYWYRQTLGQGPEFLTYFQNEAQLEKSRLLSDRFSAERPKGSFSTLEIQRTEQGDSAMYLCASSRKGTVFDYGYTFGSGTRLTVV.

The chain has TRBV28 and TRBJ1-2, with D tentatively TRBD1 (5 bases). This CDR3 comprises 15 residues. Germline CDR1 and CDR2: MDHEN and SYDVKM. V was clipped by 3 bases and J by 4 bases, with 15 bases between them. CDR3 amino acids: CASSFGRGTTYGYTF. CDR3 bases: TGTGCCAGCAGTTTTGGTAGAGGGACGACCTATGGCTACACCTTC.

The chain couples TRBV5-6 to TRBJ2-2; D gene uncertain. Per the germline V gene, CDR1 is SGHDT and CDR2 is YYEEEE. The CDR3 sequence is 14 residues long. Trimming took 2 bases from V and 0 from J, leaving 5 bases between them. CDR3 amino acids: CASSLRTNTGELFF. For the CDR3, the DNA is TGTGCCAGCAGCTTACGGACGAACACCGGGGAGCTGTTTTTT.

The chain employs TRBV9 and TRBJ2-5; D tentatively reads TRBD1 or TRBD2 (5 bases each). This CDR3 contains 15 residues. CDR1 is SGDLS and CDR2 is YYNGEE in the germline V gene. Trimming cost V 3 bases and J 4 bases, with 16 bases left between them. The DNA of the CDR3 is TGTGCCAGCAGCGGATACCCAGGGAGTCGAGAGACCCAGTACTTC. Its protein product is CASSGYPGSRETQYF.

The rearrangement uses TRBV4-3 and TRBJ2-1; 12 bases are shared with TRBD1. Losses at the gene ends were 1 base for V and 7 bases for J; bases not matched to a gene: 5. Germline values: CDR1 LGHNA, CDR2 YSLEER. CDR3 length: 16 residues. CDR3: CASSQAPGQGANEQFF. CDR3 nucleotides: TGCGCCAGCAGCCAAGCCCCGGGACAGGGGGCAAATGAGCAGTTCTTC.

In this sample, this clone turned up a few times. The chain uses TRBV2 and TRBJ2-7, with unresolved D. There are 13 residues in the CDR3. Trimming stripped 6 bases from V and 2 bases from J, with 11 bases between. CDR1 is SNHLY and CDR2 is FYNNEI in the germline V gene. CDR3 sequence (DNA): TGTGCCAGCAGGACCGACGCAGCCTACGAGCAGTACTTC. Its translation is CASRTDAAYEQYF.

This clone was picked up a small number of times. The rearrangement joins TRBV29-1 to TRBJ2-3; D uncertain. This CDR3 region has 14 residues. With 6 bases removed from V and 6 bases from J, the gap between germline ends came to 19 bases. The germline gives CDR1 SQVTM, CDR2 ANQGSEA. CDR3 in DNA: TGCAGCGTCCCTATTTTTAAGAGCTCGGATACGCAGTATTTT. The encoded protein is CSVPIFKSSDTQYF.